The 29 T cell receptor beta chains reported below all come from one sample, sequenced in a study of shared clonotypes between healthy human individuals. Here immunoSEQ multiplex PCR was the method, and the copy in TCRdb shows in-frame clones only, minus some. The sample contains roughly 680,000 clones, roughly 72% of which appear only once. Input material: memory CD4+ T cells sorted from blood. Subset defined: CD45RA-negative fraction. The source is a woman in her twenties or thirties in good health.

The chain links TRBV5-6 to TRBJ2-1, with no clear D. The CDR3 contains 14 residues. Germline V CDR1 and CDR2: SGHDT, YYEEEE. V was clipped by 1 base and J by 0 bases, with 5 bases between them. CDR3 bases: TGTGCCAGCAGCTTGTACAACTCCTACAATGAGCAGTTCTTC. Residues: CASSLYNSYNEQFF.

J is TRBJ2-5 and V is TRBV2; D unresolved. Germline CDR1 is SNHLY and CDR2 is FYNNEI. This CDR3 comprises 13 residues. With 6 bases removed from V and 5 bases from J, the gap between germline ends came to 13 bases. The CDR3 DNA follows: TGTGCCAGCAGCCCCCCCGGGCTGGAGACCCAGTACTTC. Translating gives CASSPPGLETQYF.

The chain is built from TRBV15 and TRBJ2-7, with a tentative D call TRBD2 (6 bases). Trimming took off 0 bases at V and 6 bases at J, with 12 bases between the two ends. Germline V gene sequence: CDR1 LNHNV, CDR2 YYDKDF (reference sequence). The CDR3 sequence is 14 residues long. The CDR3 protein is CATSRDRDSREQYF. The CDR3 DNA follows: TGTGCCACCAGCAGAGATCGGGACTCCCGCGAGCAGTACTTC.

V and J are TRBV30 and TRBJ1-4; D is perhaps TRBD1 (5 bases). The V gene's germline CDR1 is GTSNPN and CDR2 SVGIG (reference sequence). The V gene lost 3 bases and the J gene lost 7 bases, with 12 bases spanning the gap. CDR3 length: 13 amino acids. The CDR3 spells CAWRPPRGEKLFF. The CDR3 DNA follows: TGTGCCTGGAGACCCCCGAGGGGTGAAAAACTGTTTTTT.

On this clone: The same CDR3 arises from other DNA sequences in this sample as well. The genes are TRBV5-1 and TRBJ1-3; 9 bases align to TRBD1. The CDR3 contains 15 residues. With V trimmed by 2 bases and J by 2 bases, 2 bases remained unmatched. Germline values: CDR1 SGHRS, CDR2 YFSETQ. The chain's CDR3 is CASSLQGAAGNTIYF. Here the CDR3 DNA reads TGCGCCAGCAGCTTACAGGGGGCAGCTGGAAACACCATATATTTT.

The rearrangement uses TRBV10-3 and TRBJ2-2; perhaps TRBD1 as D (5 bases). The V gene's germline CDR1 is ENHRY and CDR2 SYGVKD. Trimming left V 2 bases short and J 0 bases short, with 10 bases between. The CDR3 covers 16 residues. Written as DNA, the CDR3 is TGTGCCATCAGTGAGCTGCTGACAGCGAACACCGGGGAGCTGTTTTTT. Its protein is CAISELLTANTGELFF.

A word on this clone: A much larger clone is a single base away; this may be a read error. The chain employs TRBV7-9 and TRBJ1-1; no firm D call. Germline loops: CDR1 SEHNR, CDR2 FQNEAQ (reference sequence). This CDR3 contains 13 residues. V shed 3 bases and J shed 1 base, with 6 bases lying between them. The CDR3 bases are TGTGCCAGCAGCTTCTTTGAGAACACTGAAGCTTTCTTT. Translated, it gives CASSFFENTEAFF.

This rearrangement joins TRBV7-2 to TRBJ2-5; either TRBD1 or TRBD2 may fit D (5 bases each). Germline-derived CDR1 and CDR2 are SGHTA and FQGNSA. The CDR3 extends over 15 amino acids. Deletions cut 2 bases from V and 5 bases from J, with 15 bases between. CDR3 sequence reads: CASSLMIGAGETQYF. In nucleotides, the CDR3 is TGTGCCAGCAGCTTAATGATAGGGGCGGGTGAGACCCAGTACTTC.

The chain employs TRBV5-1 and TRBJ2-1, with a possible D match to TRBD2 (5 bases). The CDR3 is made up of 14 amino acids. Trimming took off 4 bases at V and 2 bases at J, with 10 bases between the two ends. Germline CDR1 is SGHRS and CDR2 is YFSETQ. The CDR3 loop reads CASSLGNTYNEQFF. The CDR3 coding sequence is TGCGCCAGCAGCCTCGGGAACACCTACAATGAGCAGTTCTTC.

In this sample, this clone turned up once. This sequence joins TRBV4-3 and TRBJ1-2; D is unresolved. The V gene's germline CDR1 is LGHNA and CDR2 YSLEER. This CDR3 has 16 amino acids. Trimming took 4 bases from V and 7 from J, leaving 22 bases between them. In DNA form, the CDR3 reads TGCGCCAGCAGCCGAGGTGAAGGGTCGGGAGGACGTGGCTACACCTTC. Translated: CASSRGEGSGGRGYTF.

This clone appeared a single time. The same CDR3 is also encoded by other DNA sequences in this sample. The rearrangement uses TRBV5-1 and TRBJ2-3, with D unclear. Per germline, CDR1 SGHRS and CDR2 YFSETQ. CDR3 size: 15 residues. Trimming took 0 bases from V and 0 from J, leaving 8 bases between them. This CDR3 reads CASSLVVGSTDTQYF. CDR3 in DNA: TGCGCCAGCAGCTTGGTGGTCGGTAGCACAGATACGCAGTATTTT.

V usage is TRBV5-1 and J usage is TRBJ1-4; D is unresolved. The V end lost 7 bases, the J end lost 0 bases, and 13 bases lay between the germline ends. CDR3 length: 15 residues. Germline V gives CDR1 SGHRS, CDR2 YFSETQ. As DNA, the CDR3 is TGCGCCAGCTGTACGGGGATCTCAACTAATGAAAAACTGTTTTTT. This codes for CASCTGISTNEKLFF.

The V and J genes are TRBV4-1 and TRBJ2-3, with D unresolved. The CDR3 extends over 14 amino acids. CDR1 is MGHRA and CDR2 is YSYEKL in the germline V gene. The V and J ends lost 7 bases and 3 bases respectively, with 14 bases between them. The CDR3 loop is CASTLGVRTDTQYF. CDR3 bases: TGCGCCAGCACGTTGGGTGTTCGGACAGATACGCAGTATTTT.

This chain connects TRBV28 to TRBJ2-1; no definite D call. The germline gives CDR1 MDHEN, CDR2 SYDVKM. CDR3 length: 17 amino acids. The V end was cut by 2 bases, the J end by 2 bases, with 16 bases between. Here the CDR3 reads CASSLERLGFPYNEQFF. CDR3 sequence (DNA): TGTGCCAGCAGTTTAGAAAGGTTGGGCTTCCCCTACAATGAGCAGTTCTTC.

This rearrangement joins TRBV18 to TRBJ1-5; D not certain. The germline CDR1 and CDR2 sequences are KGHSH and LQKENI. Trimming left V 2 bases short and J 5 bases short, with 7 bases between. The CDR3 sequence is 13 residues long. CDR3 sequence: CASSPKGDQPQHF. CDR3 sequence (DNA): TGTGCCAGCTCACCAAAGGGCGATCAGCCCCAGCATTTT.

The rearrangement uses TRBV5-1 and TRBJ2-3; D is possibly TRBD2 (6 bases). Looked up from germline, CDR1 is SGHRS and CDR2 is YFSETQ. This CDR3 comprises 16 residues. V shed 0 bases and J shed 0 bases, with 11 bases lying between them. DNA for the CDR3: TGCGCCAGCAGCTTGGGCGGGGACGATAGCACAGATACGCAGTATTTT. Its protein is CASSLGGDDSTDTQYF.

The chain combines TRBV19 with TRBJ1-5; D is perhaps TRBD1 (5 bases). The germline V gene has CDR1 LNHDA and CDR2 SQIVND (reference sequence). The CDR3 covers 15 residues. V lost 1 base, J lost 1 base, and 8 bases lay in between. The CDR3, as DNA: TGTGCCAGTAGTATAGGAGGGGCCAGCAATCAGCCCCAGCATTTT. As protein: CASSIGGASNQPQHF.

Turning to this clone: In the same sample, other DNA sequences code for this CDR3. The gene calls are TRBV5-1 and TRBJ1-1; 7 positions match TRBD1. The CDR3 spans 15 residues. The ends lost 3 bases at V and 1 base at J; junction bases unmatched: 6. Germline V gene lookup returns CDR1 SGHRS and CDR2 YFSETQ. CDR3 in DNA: TGCGCCAGCAGCTCGGCGACAGGGTCGAACACTGAAGCTTTCTTT. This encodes CASSSATGSNTEAFF.

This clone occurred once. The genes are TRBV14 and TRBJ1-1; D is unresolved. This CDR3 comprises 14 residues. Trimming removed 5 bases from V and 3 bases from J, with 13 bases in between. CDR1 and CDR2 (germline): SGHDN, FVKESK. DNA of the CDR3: TGTGCCAGCAGCGGAAGGGAATGGGACACTGAAGCTTTCTTT. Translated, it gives CASSGREWDTEAFF.

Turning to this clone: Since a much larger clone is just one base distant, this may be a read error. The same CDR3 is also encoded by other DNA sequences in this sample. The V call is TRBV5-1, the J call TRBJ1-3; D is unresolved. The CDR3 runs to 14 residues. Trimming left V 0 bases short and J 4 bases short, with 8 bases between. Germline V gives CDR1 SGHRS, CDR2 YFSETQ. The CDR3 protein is CASSLGTAGNTIYF. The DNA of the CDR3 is TGCGCCAGCAGCTTGGGTACAGCAGGAAACACCATATATTTT.

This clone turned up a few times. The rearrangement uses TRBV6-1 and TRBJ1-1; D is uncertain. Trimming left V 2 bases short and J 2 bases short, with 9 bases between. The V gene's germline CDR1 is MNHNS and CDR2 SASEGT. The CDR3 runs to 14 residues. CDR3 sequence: CASSEWAPNTEAFF. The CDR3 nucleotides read TGTGCCAGCAGTGAATGGGCGCCAAACACTGAAGCTTTCTTT.

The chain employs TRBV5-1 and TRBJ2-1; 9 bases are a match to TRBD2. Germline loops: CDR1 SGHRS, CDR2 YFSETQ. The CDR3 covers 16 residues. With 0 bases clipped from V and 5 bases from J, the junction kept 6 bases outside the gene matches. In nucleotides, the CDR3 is TGCGCCAGCAGCTTGGCCCTGCGGGAGGGCCACAATGAGCAGTTCTTC. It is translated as CASSLALREGHNEQFF.

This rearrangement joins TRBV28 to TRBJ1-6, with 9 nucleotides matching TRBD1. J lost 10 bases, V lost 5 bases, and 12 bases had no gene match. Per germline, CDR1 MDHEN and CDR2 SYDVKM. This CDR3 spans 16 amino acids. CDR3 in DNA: TGTGCCAGCAGTCTCGGGGGGGACAGGGTCAGATCACCCCTCCACTTT. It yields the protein CASSLGGDRVRSPLHF.

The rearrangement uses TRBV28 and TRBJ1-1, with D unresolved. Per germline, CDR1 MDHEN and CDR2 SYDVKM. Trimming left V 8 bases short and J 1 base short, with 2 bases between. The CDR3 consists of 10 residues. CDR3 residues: CASANTEAFF. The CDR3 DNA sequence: TGTGCCAGCGCGAACACTGAAGCTTTCTTT.

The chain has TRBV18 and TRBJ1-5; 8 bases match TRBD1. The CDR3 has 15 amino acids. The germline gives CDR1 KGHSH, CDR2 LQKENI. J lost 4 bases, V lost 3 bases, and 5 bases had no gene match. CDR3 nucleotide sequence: TGTGCCAGCTCACCGTCCACAGGGGGTAATCAGCCCCAGCATTTT. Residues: CASSPSTGGNQPQHF.

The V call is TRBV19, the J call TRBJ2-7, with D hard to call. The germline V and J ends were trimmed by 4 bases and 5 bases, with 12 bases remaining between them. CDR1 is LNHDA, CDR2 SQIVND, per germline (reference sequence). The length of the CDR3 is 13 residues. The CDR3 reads CASSTAPENEQYF. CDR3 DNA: TGTGCCAGTAGTACCGCTCCAGAGAACGAGCAGTACTTC.

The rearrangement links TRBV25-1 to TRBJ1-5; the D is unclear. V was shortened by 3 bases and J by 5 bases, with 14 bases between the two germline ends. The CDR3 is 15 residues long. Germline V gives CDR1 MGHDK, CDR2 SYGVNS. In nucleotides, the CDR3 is TGTGCCAGCAGTGATCCGGTTACGCCCTATCAGCCCCAGCATTTT. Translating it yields CASSDPVTPYQPQHF.

In DNA form, the CDR3 reads TGTGCCAGCAGCTTGTGGGGCAATCAGCCCCAGCATTTT. This translates into CASSLWGNQPQHF. The chain has TRBV5-6 and TRBJ1-5; no firm D call. The germline V gene has CDR1 SGHDT and CDR2 YYEEEE. V was clipped by 1 base and J by 2 bases, with 4 bases between them. This CDR3 is built from 13 residues. The full variable domain, its missing parts supplied by reference TRBV5-6 and TRBJ1-5, is DAGVTQSPTHLIKTRGQQVTLRCSPKSGHDTVSWYQQALGQGPQFIFQYYEEEERQRGNFPDRFSGHQFPNYSSELNVNALLLGDSALYLCASSLWGNQPQHFGDGTRLSIL.

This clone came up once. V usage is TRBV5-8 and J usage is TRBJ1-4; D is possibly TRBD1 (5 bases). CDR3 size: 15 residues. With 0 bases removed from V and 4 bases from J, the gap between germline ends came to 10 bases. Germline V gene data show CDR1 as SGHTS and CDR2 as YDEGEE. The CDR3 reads CASSLEGRLNEKLFF. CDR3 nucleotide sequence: TGTGCCAGCAGCTTGGAGGGACGGCTTAATGAAAAACTGTTTTTT.